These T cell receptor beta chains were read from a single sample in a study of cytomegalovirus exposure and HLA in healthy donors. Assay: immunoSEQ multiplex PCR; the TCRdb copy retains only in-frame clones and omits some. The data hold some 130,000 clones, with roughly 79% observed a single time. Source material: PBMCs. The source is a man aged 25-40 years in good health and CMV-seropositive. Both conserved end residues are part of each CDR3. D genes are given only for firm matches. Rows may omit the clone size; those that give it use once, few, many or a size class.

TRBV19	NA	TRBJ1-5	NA	TGTGCCAGTAGCACAGGCTTCAATCAGCCCCAGCATTTT	CASSTGFNQPQHF
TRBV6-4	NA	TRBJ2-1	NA	TGTGCCAGCCCTAGGGGCTACAATGAGCAGTTCTTC	CASPRGYNEQFF
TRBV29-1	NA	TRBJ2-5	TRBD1	TGCAGCAGCGGACAGGTCCAAGAGACCCAGTACTTC	CSSGQVQETQYF
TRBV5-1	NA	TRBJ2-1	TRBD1	TGCGCCAGCAGCCTAAGGACAGGGCCGTACAATGAGCAGTTCTTC	CASSLRTGPYNEQFF
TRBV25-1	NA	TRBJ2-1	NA	TGTGCCAGCAGTGAAAGCAGGTCCGGCTACAATGAGCAGTTCTTC	CASSESRSGYNEQFF
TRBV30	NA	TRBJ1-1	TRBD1	TGTGCCTGGTCGAAGGGGGCTACGAACACTGAAGCTTTCTTT	CAWSKGATNTEAFF
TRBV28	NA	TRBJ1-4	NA	TGTGCCAGCGACAGTACCGGGACACGGGAAAAACTGTTTTTT	CASDSTGTREKLFF
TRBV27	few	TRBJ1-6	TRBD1	TGTGCCAGCAGTCCCCGACAGGGGGTCAATTCACCCCTCCACTTT	CASSPRQGVNSPLHF
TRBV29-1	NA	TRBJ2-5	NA	TGCAGCGTTGAAGATCAGAGCAGGGGTGCCCAAGAGACCCAGTACTTC	CSVEDQSRGAQETQYF
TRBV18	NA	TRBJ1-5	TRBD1	TGTGCCAGCTCACCAGGACAGGCCCCCGAGCCCCAGCATTTT	CASSPGQAPEPQHF
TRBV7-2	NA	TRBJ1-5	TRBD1	TGTGCCAGCAGCAGGGACAGCCCTAATCAGCCCCAGCATTTT	CASSRDSPNQPQHF
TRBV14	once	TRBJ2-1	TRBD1	TGTGCCAGCAGCCGAGCGACAGGGGGTGAGCAGTTCTTC	CASSRATGGEQFF
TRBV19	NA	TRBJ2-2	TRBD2	TGTGCCAGTAGTATACTTCTAGCGGGAACGGACACCGGGGAGCTGTTTTTT	CASSILLAGTDTGELFF
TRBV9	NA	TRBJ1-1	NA	TGTGCCAGCAGCGCGAGGGAGTCGCCAGGGAACACTGAAGCTTTCTTT	CASSARESPGNTEAFF
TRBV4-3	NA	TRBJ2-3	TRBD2	TGCGCCAGCAGCCAGGGGGGACTAGCGGGGGGTAGCACAGATACGCAGTATTTT	CASSQGGLAGGSTDTQYF
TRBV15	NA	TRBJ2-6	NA	TGTGCCACCAGCAGGACTGGAACCCTCTCTGGGGCCAACGTCCTGACTTTC	CATSRTGTLSGANVLTF
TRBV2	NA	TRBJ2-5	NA	TGTGCCAGCAGGGGCTCTGTAGGGACCCAGTACTTC	CASRGSVGTQYF
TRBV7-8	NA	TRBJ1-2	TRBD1	TGTGCCAGCAGCTTCGGACAGGGTTCGGATTATGGCTACACCTTC	CASSFGQGSDYGYTF
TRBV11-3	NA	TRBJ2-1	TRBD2	TGTGCCAGCAGCTTAGAGCGGGAGGGTCACAATGAGCAGTTCTTC	CASSLEREGHNEQFF
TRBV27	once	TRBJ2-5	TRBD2	TGTGCCAGCAGTTTACGGGGAGGCGGGAGGCCGATAGAGACCCAGTACTTC	CASSLRGGGRPIETQYF
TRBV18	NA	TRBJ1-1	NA	TGTGCCAGCTCACCACTTTTAATAGAGAACACTGAAGCTTTCTTT	CASSPLLIENTEAFF
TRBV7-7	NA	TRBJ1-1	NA	TGTGCCAGCAGCTTAAGATGGGGCATTACCATGAACACTGAAGCTTTCTTT	CASSLRWGITMNTEAFF
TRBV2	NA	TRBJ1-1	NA	TGTGCCACCAGTAGGGGATCCATGAACACTGAAGCTTTCTTT	CATSRGSMNTEAFF
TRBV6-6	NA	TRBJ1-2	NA	TGTGCCAGCAGTCAAGACACCGTCAAGCTCTTTACTCCAGCCTTC	CASSQDTVKLFTPAF
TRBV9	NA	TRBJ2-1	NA	TGTGCCAGCAGCGCGGACGCAGGGGGGAATGAGCAGTTCTTC	CASSADAGGNEQFF
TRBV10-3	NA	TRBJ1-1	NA	TGTGCCAGCAGTTACTTGGAGGGCCGGAGGGGAGCTTTCTTT	CASSYLEGRRGAFF
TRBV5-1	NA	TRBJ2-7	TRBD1	TGCGCCAGCACCTCCACGGGGACAGTTTACGAGCAGTACTTC	CASTSTGTVYEQYF
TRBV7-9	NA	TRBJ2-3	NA	TGTGCCAGCAGCTTAGCCCCTACTTCCGGGAGAGGTACGCAGTATTTT	CASSLAPTSGRGTQYF
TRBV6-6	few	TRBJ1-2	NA	TGTGCCAGCAGTCTACAGGCCTCAAACGGCTACACCTTC	CASSLQASNGYTF
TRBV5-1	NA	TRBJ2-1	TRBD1	TGCGCCAGCAGCTTGGCGGGACAGGAATACAATGAGCAGTTCTTC	CASSLAGQEYNEQFF
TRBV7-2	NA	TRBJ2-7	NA	TGTGCCAGCAGCTTAGGCCCTAGAGAGCAGTACTTC	CASSLGPREQYF
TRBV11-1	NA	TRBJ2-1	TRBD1	TGTGCCAGCAGCCCCGACAGGGGGCGGCGGTTTGACAATGAGCAGTTCTTC	CASSPDRGRRFDNEQFF
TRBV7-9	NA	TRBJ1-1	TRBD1	TGTGCCAGCAGCTTAATGTTCGGACAGGGCGAGACTGAAGCTTTCTTT	CASSLMFGQGETEAFF